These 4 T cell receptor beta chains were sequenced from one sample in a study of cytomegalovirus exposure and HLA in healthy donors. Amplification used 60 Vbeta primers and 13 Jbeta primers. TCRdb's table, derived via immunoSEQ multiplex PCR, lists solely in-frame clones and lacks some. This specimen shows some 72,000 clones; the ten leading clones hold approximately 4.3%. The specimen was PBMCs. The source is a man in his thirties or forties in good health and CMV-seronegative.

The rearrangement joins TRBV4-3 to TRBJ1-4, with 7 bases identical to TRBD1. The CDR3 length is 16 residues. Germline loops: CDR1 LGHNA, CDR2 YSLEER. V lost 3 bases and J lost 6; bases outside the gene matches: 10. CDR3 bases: TGCGCCAGCAGCCATGAAGTGGGGCAGGGGGATGAAAAACTGTTTTTT. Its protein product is CASSHEVGQGDEKLFF.

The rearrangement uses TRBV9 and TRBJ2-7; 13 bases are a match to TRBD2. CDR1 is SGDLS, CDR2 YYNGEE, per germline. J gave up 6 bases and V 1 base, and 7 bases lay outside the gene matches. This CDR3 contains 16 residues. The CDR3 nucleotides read TGTGCCAGCAGCGTAACTGGACTAGCGGGAGTAAGCGAGCAGTACTTC. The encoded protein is CASSVTGLAGVSEQYF. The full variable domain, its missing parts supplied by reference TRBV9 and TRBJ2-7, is DSGVTQTPKHLITATGQRVTLRCSPRSGDLSVYWYQQSLDQGLQFLIQYYNGEERAKGNILERFSAQQFPDLHSELNLSSLELGDSALYFCASSVTGLAGVSEQYFGPGTRLTVT.

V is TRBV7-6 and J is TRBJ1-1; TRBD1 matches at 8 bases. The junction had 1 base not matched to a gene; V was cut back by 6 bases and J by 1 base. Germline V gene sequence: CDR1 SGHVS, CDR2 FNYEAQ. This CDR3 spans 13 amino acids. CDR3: CASSGQGNTEAFF. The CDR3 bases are TGTGCCAGCAGTGGACAGGGGAACACTGAAGCTTTCTTT.

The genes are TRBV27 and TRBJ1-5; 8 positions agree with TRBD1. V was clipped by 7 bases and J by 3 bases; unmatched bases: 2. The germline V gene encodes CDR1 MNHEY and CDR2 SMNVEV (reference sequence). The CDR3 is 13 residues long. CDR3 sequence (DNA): TGTGCCAGCACCAGGGGGCACAATCAGCCCCAGCATTTT. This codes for CASTRGHNQPQHF.